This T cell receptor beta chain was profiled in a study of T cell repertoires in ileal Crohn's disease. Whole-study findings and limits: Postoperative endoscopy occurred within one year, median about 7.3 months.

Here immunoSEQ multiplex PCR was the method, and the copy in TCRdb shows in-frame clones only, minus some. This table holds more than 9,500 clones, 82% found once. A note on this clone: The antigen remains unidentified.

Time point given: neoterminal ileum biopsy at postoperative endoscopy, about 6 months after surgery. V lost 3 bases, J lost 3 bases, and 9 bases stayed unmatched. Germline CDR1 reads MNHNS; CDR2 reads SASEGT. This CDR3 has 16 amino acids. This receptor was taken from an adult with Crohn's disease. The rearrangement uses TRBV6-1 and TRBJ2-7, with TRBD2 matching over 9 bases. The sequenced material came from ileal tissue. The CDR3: CASSDLGGRASYEQYF. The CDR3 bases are TGTGCCAGCAGTGATTTAGGCGGGAGGGCCAGCTACGAGCAGTACTTC.